One sample yielded the 4 T cell receptor beta chains listed below, sequenced in a study of blood T cell repertoires in COVID-19. Produced via immunoSEQ multiplex PCR; TCRdb's table is partial and in-frame only. Of tens of thousands of clones in the sample, approximately 85% are singletons; the top ten hold roughly 3%. Specimen: peripheral blood. The receptors shown here come from a man in his fifties or sixties with active COVID-19.

The V call is TRBV5-6, the J call TRBJ2-7; TRBD1 is a possible D gene (7 bases). The length of the CDR3 is 16 residues. V lost 1 base and J lost 0, with 14 bases in between. Germline V CDR1 and CDR2: SGHDT, YYEEEE. The CDR3 sequence is CASSLFWGDSSYEQYV. The CDR3 DNA reads TGTGCCAGCAGCTTGTTTTGGGGGGACAGCTCCTACGAGCAGTACGTC.

The chain links TRBV14 to TRBJ2-2, with a tentative D call TRBD2 (6 bases). CDR1 is SGHDN and CDR2 is FVKESK in the germline V gene. V was trimmed by 6 bases and J by 5 bases, leaving 19 bases between them. This CDR3 has 16 amino acids. CDR3 coding DNA: TGTGCCAGCAGTGCGGGAACCGCCAAATGGACCGGGGAGCTGTTTTTT. The encoded protein is CASSAGTAKWTGELFF.

J is TRBJ1-1 and V is TRBV7-2; D perhaps matches TRBD1 (6 bases). The CDR3 extends over 14 amino acids. V lost 6 bases to trimming and J lost 0 bases, with 11 bases between them. Germline lookup yields CDR1 SGHTA and CDR2 FQGNSA. CDR3 sequence: CASRTNRVNTEAFF. The CDR3 bases are TGTGCCAGCAGAACTAACAGGGTGAACACTGAAGCTTTCTTT.

The rearrangement links TRBV18 to TRBJ2-7; 8 bases match TRBD1. Trimming at V came to 6 bases and at J to 6 bases, leaving 10 bases not matched to a gene. Germline CDR1 reads KGHSH; CDR2 reads LQKENI. The CDR3 has 14 residues. CDR3 DNA: TGTGCCAGCTCGGCCGGGACAGGTTATCGCGAGCAGTACGTC. It yields the protein CASSAGTGYREQYV.